These 18 T cell receptor beta chains were all obtained from the same sample, sequenced in a study of blood T cell repertoires in COVID-19. The method was immunoSEQ multiplex PCR; TCRdb's version includes in-frame clones alone and lacks a portion of them. The top ten hold 3% to 4.5% of the sample, which has 200,000 to 250,000 clones, 86% seen once. Sequencing was carried out using PBMCs or T cells enriched from blood (not recorded which). The source is a woman between 40 and 55 years old with acute COVID-19.

The V and J genes are TRBV15 and TRBJ2-7; tentatively, D is TRBD2 (5 bases). Trimming took 4 bases from V and 3 from J, leaving 10 bases between them. Germline CDR1 reads LNHNV; CDR2 reads YYDKDF (reference sequence). The CDR3 sequence is 13 residues long. CDR3 bases: TGTGCCACCAGCACGGACTCAGACTACGAGCAGTACGTC. Amino acids: CATSTDSDYEQYV.

This chain links TRBV5-1 with TRBJ2-3; 13 nucleotides line up with TRBD2. In germline, CDR1 is SGHRS, CDR2 YFSETQ. The CDR3 extends over 17 amino acids. Trimming cost V 4 bases and J 1 base; bases outside gene matches: 6. CDR3 residues: CASSHGLAGAGTDTQYF. CDR3 coding DNA: TGCGCCAGCAGCCACGGACTAGCGGGGGCTGGCACAGATACGCAGTATTTT. Drawing the rest from reference TRBV5-1 and TRBJ2-3, the complete variable domain is KAGVTQTPRYLIKTRGQQVTLSCSPISGHRSVSWYQQTPGQGLQFLFEYFSETQRNKGNFPGRFSGRQFSNSRSEMNVSTLELGDSALYLCASSHGLAGAGTDTQYFGPGTRLTVL.

This clone was counted a single time. The chain is built from TRBV7-9 and TRBJ2-5, with D maybe TRBD2 (7 bases). V lost 5 bases to trimming and J lost 2 bases, with 18 bases between them. CDR1 is SEHNR and CDR2 is FQNEAQ in the germline V gene (reference sequence). The CDR3 has 16 residues. CDR3: CASSRRRGGGQETQYF. CDR3 sequence (DNA): TGTGCCAGCAGCCGCCGGAGGGGAGGGGGTCAAGAGACCCAGTACTTC.

The rearrangement uses TRBV25-1 and TRBJ1-2; a possible D gene is TRBD1 (6 bases). The ends were cut back, 6 bases at V and 8 bases at J, with 13 bases in the middle. CDR1 and CDR2 (germline): MGHDK, SYGVNS. The CDR3 runs 12 residues. The CDR3 sequence: CASRIQGGGYTF. CDR3 bases: TGTGCCAGCAGAATACAGGGCGGAGGCTACACCTTC.

The chain carries TRBV2 and TRBJ2-3; D unclear. Per the germline V gene, CDR1 is SNHLY and CDR2 is FYNNEI. The V gene lost 2 bases and the J gene lost 2 bases, with 14 bases spanning the gap. The CDR3 contains 16 residues. The CDR3 DNA follows: TGTGCCAGCAGTGAAAGCCAGGCAGCAAACACAGATACGCAGTATTTT. Its translation is CASSESQAANTDTQYF. The full variable domain, its missing parts supplied by reference TRBV2 and TRBJ2-3, is EPEVTQTPSHQVTQMGQEVILRCVPISNHLYFYWYRQILGQKVEFLVSFYNNEISEKSEIFDDQFSVERPDGSNFTLKIRSTKLEDSAMYFCASSESQAANTDTQYFGPGTRLTVL.

The V and J genes are TRBV5-1 and TRBJ2-2; perhaps TRBD2 as D (6 bases). The germline V gene has CDR1 SGHRS and CDR2 YFSETQ. Trimming shortened V by 7 bases and J by 4 bases, and 11 bases separated the two germline ends. The CDR3 contains 13 residues. In DNA form, the CDR3 reads TGCGCCAGCGCGGCCGGGGGCACCGGGGAGCTGTTTTTT. Its translation: CASAAGGTGELFF.

The rearrangement uses TRBV18 and TRBJ1-2; 8 bases line up with TRBD1. The germline V gene encodes CDR1 KGHSH and CDR2 LQKENI. V trimming: 2 bases; J trimming: 5 bases; junction bases outside the gene matches: 4. The length of the CDR3 is 14 residues. The CDR3 bases are TGTGCCAGCTCACCAGGGCAGGGGGCTTATGGCTACACCTTC. This translates into CASSPGQGAYGYTF.

This CDR3 is CATSDWGTGATDTQYF. CDR3 DNA: TGTGCCACCAGTGATTGGGGGACAGGAGCTACAGATACGCAGTATTTT. V and J are TRBV24-1 and TRBJ2-3, with 8 bases matching TRBD1. J was trimmed by 3 bases and V by 2 bases; bases with no gene match: 6. The CDR3 length is 16 residues. Germline CDR1 is KGHDR and CDR2 is SFDVKD.

V is TRBV19 and J is TRBJ1-5; 7 nucleotides line up with TRBD1. The CDR3 consists of 14 residues. V lost 1 base, J lost 6 bases, and 3 bases stayed unmatched. Germline V gene sequence: CDR1 LNHDA, CDR2 SQIVND (reference sequence). The CDR3 sequence: CASSIARGTQPQHF. CDR3 DNA sequence: TGTGCCAGTAGTATAGCCAGGGGGACTCAGCCCCAGCATTTT. The variable domain in full, completed from reference TRBV19 and TRBJ1-5, reads DGGITQSPKYLFRKEGQNVTLSCEQNLNHDAMYWYRQDPGQGLRLIYYSQIVNDFQKGDIAEGYSVSREKKESFPLTVTSAQKNPTAFYLCASSIARGTQPQHFGDGTRLSIL.

The chain recombines TRBV11-2 with TRBJ2-7; 11 positions match TRBD2. Germline CDR1 is SGHAT and CDR2 is FQNNGV. V lost 5 bases, J lost 2 bases, and 11 bases stayed unmatched. There are 17 residues in the CDR3. CDR3 DNA sequence: TGTGCCAGCAGCCCAGTCCGGGGACTAGCGGCAACCTACGAGCAGTACGTC. It codes for CASSPVRGLAATYEQYV.

The CDR3 sequence is CASSVGSNNQPQHF. The CDR3 bases are TGTGCCAGCAGCGTAGGCAGTAACAATCAGCCCCAGCATTTT. This chain joins TRBV9 and TRBJ1-5; D gene uncertain. This CDR3 comprises 14 residues. Per the germline V gene, CDR1 is SGDLS and CDR2 is YYNGEE. V was cut by 0 bases and J by 3 bases, with 7 bases left in between.

The chain couples TRBV7-8 to TRBJ2-1, with 8 bases fitting TRBD2. Germline V gene sequence: CDR1 SGHVS, CDR2 FQNEAQ. The CDR3 is made up of 16 amino acids. Unmatched junction bases numbered 4, after V lost 1 base and J lost 2 bases. The CDR3 DNA reads as TGTGCCAGCAGCTTAGTAGCGGGGACGGCCTACAATGAGCAGTTCTTC. It is translated as CASSLVAGTAYNEQFF.

The V call is TRBV9, the J call TRBJ1-1; 8 positions agree with TRBD1. CDR3 length: 15 amino acids. The V gene's germline CDR1 is SGDLS and CDR2 YYNGEE. The J segment lost 2 bases and the V segment lost 0 bases, leaving 3 bases of the junction unmatched. The CDR3 region is CASSVVAGGNTEAFF. The CDR3 bases are TGTGCCAGCAGCGTAGTGGCAGGGGGCAACACTGAAGCTTTCTTT.

The chain recombines TRBV4-3 with TRBJ1-4, with TRBD1 matching 8 bases. This CDR3 has 15 amino acids. V dropped 4 bases and J dropped 2; count of bases not matched to a gene: 3. The germline V gene has CDR1 LGHNA and CDR2 YSLEER. CDR3: CASSRYRGTNEKLFF. CDR3 coding DNA: TGCGCCAGCAGCCGCTACAGGGGGACTAATGAAAAACTGTTTTTT.

J is TRBJ1-5 and V is TRBV27; 8 nucleotides align to TRBD1. The CDR3 is made up of 14 amino acids. CDR1 and CDR2 from the germline V gene are MNHEY and SMNVEV (reference sequence). With V trimmed by 6 bases and J by 2 bases, 3 bases remained unmatched. The CDR3 here is CASSQGQGNQPQHF. CDR3 nucleotide sequence: TGTGCCAGCAGCCAGGGACAGGGCAATCAGCCCCAGCATTTT.

This rearrangement joins TRBV27 to TRBJ1-2, with 9 nucleotides matching TRBD1. The CDR3 covers 16 residues. Trimming took 4 bases from V and 4 from J; bases not matched to a gene: 10. Germline-derived CDR1 and CDR2 are MNHEY and SMNVEV (reference sequence). The CDR3 DNA reads TGTGCCAGCAGTTCGTACCCGACAGGGGGGGGCTATGGCTACACCTTC. This encodes CASSSYPTGGGYGYTF.

The CDR3 region is CASQTGYTGELFF. CDR3 DNA sequence: TGTGCCAGTCAGACGGGGTACACCGGGGAGCTGTTTTTT. The chain uses TRBV27 and TRBJ2-2; perhaps TRBD2 as D (5 bases). The CDR3 is 13 residues long. The V gene lost 9 bases and the J gene lost 3 bases, with 11 bases spanning the gap. The germline V gene has CDR1 MNHEY and CDR2 SMNVEV (reference sequence).

The rearrangement links TRBV18 to TRBJ1-2; TRBD1 agrees at 8 bases. CDR1 is KGHSH and CDR2 is LQKENI in the germline V gene. The CDR3 consists of 17 residues. J was trimmed by 1 base and V by 3 bases; bases with no gene match: 10. The CDR3 DNA reads as TGTGCCAGCTCACCGAGATCAACAGGGGGAGATAACTATGGCTACACCTTC. Translated: CASSPRSTGGDNYGYTF.